These 22 T cell receptor beta chains were sequenced from one sample in a study of T cells in Graves' hyperthyroidism and ophthalmopathy. Amplified regions were TCR beta CDR3 sequences from RNA transcripts. First-round RT-PCR with HTBI primers amplified the TCR CDR3 region. MiXCR was run by TCRdb on the multiplex PCR reads, yielding one entry per CDR3 protein. The table shows around 530,000 distinct CDR3 sequences, with over 15% occurring only once. Source material: blood. These receptor sequences come from a woman aged 18-29 years with Graves' ophthalmopathy.

The V gene is TRBV5-1, the J gene TRBJ1-1, with 7 positions matching TRBD1. Germline lookup yields CDR1 SGHRS and CDR2 YFSETQ. The junction had 11 bases not matched to a gene; V was cut back by 4 bases and J by 5 bases. The CDR3 consists of 15 residues. The CDR3 DNA reads TGCGCCAGCAGCCAAGATTGGAGGGGGCCTACTGAAGCTTTCTTT. Protein sequence: CASSQDWRGPTEAFF.

The chain carries TRBV18 and TRBJ1-2; TRBD1 aligns across 7 bases. Per the germline V gene, CDR1 is KGHSH and CDR2 is LQKENI. There are 15 residues in the CDR3. The ends lost 4 bases at V and 3 bases at J; junction bases unmatched: 8. The CDR3, as DNA: TGTGCCAGCTCACTGGGCACAGGGGAGGACTATGGCTACACCTTC. Amino acids: CASSLGTGEDYGYTF.

This clonotype came up many times. The V call is TRBV28, the J call TRBJ1-2; perhaps TRBD1 as D (5 bases). CDR1 and CDR2 (germline): MDHEN, SYDVKM. With 3 bases removed from V and 2 bases from J, the gap between germline ends came to 13 bases. The CDR3 is made up of 15 amino acids. The CDR3 protein is CASSFLTAGNYGYTF. CDR3 nucleotides: TGTGCCAGCAGTTTCCTCACGGCAGGGAACTATGGCTACACCTTC.

Ten or more counts support this clonotype. The chain employs TRBV12-3 or TRBV12-4 and TRBJ1-2, with D perhaps TRBD1 (5 bases). CDR3 size: 13 residues. Trimming removed 7 bases from V and 7 bases from J, with 16 bases in between. The CDR3 spells CASKGPYLGGYTF. For the CDR3, the DNA is TGTGCCAGCAAGGGACCGTACCTGGGTGGCTACACCTTC.

This clonotype was counted only a few times. This chain links TRBV12-3 or TRBV12-4 with TRBJ2-1; no firm D call. CDR3 size: 13 residues. Trimming cost V 4 bases and J 10 bases, with 14 bases left between them. DNA of the CDR3: TGTGCCAGCAGTTCCACCTTACGAGGCGAGCAGTTCTTC. Amino acid sequence: CASSSTLRGEQFF.

The V gene is TRBV10-1, the J gene TRBJ1-6, with D hard to call. CDR1 is WNHNN and CDR2 is SYGVQD in the germline V gene (reference sequence). Trimming stripped 8 bases from V and 7 bases from J, with 15 bases between. This CDR3 is 14 amino acids long. This CDR3 is CASLPPGHNSPLHF. CDR3 in DNA: TGCGCCAGCCTTCCACCGGGCCACAATTCACCCCTCCACTTT.

Points on this clonotype: A much larger clone differs by one base, so this may be a read error. The rearrangement uses TRBV28 and TRBJ2-1, with D unresolved. Germline assignment: CDR1 MDHEN and CDR2 SYDVKM. The length of the CDR3 is 13 residues. CDR3 DNA: TGTGCCAGCAGTTCCCCGCTAGTCAATGAGCGGTTCTTC. This codes for CASSSPLVNERFF.

This clonotype was detected ten times or more. The gene calls are TRBV7-3 and TRBJ2-3; D perhaps matches TRBD2 (7 bases). The V gene lost 5 bases and the J gene lost 3 bases, with 18 bases spanning the gap. The CDR3 spans 16 residues. CDR1 SGHTA and CDR2 FQGTGA come from the germline V gene. In nucleotides, the CDR3 is TGTGCCAGCAGCCCGGGGGGCAGTACGGTTACAGATACGCAGTATTTT. Amino acids: CASSPGGSTVTDTQYF.

This clonotype was recorded many times. This chain joins TRBV3-1 and TRBJ2-7; D remains ambiguous. V was cut by 6 bases and J by 4 bases, with 13 bases left in between. The germline V gene encodes CDR1 LGHDT and CDR2 YNNKEL (reference sequence). The CDR3 is 13 residues long. DNA for the CDR3: TGTGCCAGCAGGGACGGTGAACGATACGAGCAGTACTTC. Translated, it gives CASRDGERYEQYF.

This clonotype was found many times. The chain links TRBV5-1 to TRBJ2-1, with 13 bases matching TRBD2. Trimming removed 4 bases from V and 4 bases from J; junction bases left unmatched: 5. CDR3 length: 16 amino acids. Germline V gene data show CDR1 as SGHRS and CDR2 as YFSETQ. The CDR3 DNA follows: TGCGCCAGCAGCAGGACTAGCGGGGGACCGTACAATGAGCAGTTCTTC. This sequence encodes CASSRTSGGPYNEQFF.

A word on this clonotype: Being one base from a much bigger clone, this may be a read error. The chain joins TRBV6-1 to TRBJ2-7, with 7 bases lining up with TRBD2. CDR1 and CDR2 (germline): MNHNS, SASEGT. Germline trimming cut 5 bases from V and 6 bases from J; bases unmatched to any gene: 10. The CDR3 runs to 14 residues. In nucleotides, the CDR3 is TGTGCCAGCAGTCCGGGGGGTTGGATCTGCGAGCAGTACTTC. It specifies CASSPGGWICEQYF.

This clonotype was detected many times. The rearrangement joins TRBV28 to TRBJ2-1, with TRBD2 matching 8 bases. Germline V gene data show CDR1 as MDHEN and CDR2 as SYDVKM. V shed 8 bases, J shed 8 bases, and the junction held 14 bases outside the gene matches. This CDR3 comprises 15 residues. This chain's CDR3 is CASVRGGGRGDEQFF. The CDR3, as DNA: TGTGCCAGCGTACGGGGCGGGGGGCGCGGAGATGAGCAGTTCTTC.

This clonotype has ten or more counts. The rearrangement links TRBV10-3 to TRBJ2-7; 8 nucleotides line up with TRBD1. This CDR3 has 15 amino acids. V trimming: 5 bases; J trimming: 1 base; junction bases outside the gene matches: 7. Germline V gene lookup returns CDR1 ENHRY and CDR2 SYGVKD. The CDR3 DNA reads TGTGCCATCAGTCCGACAGGGGAAGAGTCCTACGAGCAGTACTTC. Its protein is CAISPTGEESYEQYF.

This clonotype was counted at least ten times. The V gene is TRBV3-1, the J gene TRBJ1-2, with D tentatively TRBD1 (5 bases). V lost 0 bases, J lost 8 bases, and 13 bases lay in between. The CDR3 length is 14 residues. Germline V gives CDR1 LGHDT, CDR2 YNNKEL (reference sequence). CDR3 sequence reads: CASSQDYGAGGYTF. The CDR3 coding sequence is TGTGCCAGCAGCCAAGATTACGGGGCGGGGGGCTACACCTTC.

This clonotype was picked up a small number of times. J is TRBJ2-1 and V is TRBV15, with D possibly being TRBD2 (6 bases). This CDR3 is 13 amino acids long. The V and J ends lost 4 bases and 7 bases respectively, with 11 bases between them. The germline V gene encodes CDR1 LNHNV and CDR2 YYDKDF (reference sequence). The DNA for the CDR3 is TGTGCCACCAGCAATGGGCGGGAAAATGAGCAGTTCTTC. It codes for CATSNGRENEQFF.

This clonotype has more than one count but fewer than ten. The chain uses TRBV29-1 and TRBJ1-1; D gene unclear. This CDR3 spans 12 amino acids. CDR1 and CDR2 from the germline V gene are SQVTM and ANQGSEA. Between the trimmed V and J ends, which lost 6 bases and 1 base, there was a span of 9 bases. The CDR3 DNA sequence: TGCAGCGTGAGTTGGGGGAACACTGAAGCTTTCTTT. Residues: CSVSWGNTEAFF.

This clonotype was detected many times. The chain carries TRBV28 and TRBJ2-1; a weak D match, TRBD1 (5 bases). The CDR3 is 18 amino acids. With 2 bases removed from V and 0 bases from J, the gap between germline ends came to 17 bases. Germline CDR1 MDHEN, CDR2 SYDVKM. In nucleotides, the CDR3 is TGTGCCAGCAGTTTACATCTCGACAGAACGAGCTCCTACAATGAGCAGTTCTTC. The encoded protein is CASSLHLDRTSSYNEQFF.

The rearrangement joins TRBV9 to TRBJ2-7, with 7 bases matching TRBD1. The CDR3 covers 16 residues. V lost 2 bases to trimming and J lost 5 bases; unmatched junction nucleotides: 13. CDR1 SGDLS and CDR2 YYNGEE come from the germline V gene. The CDR3 nucleotides are TGTGCCAGCAGCGTGGGAGTTAGACAGGGTAAGGACGAGCAGTACTTC. Its protein is CASSVGVRQGKDEQYF.

V and J are TRBV19 and TRBJ2-5; D is perhaps TRBD1 (6 bases). Germline CDR1 is LNHDA and CDR2 is SQIVND (reference sequence). V lost 4 bases and J lost 4, with 16 bases in between. The CDR3 totals 15 residues. In DNA form, the CDR3 reads TGTGCCAGTAGTAAAAACAGGGTTGGGGGAGAGACCCAGTACTTC. Protein sequence: CASSKNRVGGETQYF.

This clonotype was observed a few times. This rearrangement joins TRBV9 to TRBJ1-3; D uncertain. Germline V gene data show CDR1 as SGDLS and CDR2 as YYNGEE. Trimming removed 5 bases from V and 0 bases from J, with 12 bases in between. The CDR3 consists of 15 residues. The CDR3 DNA follows: TGTGCCAGCAGTGCCGGGCCCAGCTCTGGAAACACCATATATTTT. It codes for CASSAGPSSGNTIYF.

In its sample, this clonotype was seen many times. This chain uses TRBV2 with TRBJ1-2; D gene uncertain. CDR1 is SNHLY and CDR2 is FYNNEI in the germline V gene. The CDR3 has 12 amino acids. V was pared by 8 bases and J by 8 bases, with 15 bases between. This CDR3 is CASAPGPGGYTF. CDR3 bases: TGTGCCAGCGCCCCAGGACCGGGAGGCTACACCTTC.

The table lists this clonotype with many counts. The chain joins TRBV5-1 to TRBJ2-3; 7 bases line up with TRBD2. The CDR3 extends over 17 amino acids. The junction had 7 bases not matched to a gene; V was cut back by 0 bases and J by 0 bases. Per germline, CDR1 SGHRS and CDR2 YFSETQ. CDR3 sequence reads: CASSLGLGGSSTDTQYF. In DNA form, the CDR3 reads TGCGCCAGCAGCTTGGGGCTCGGCGGGAGCAGCACAGATACGCAGTATTTT.